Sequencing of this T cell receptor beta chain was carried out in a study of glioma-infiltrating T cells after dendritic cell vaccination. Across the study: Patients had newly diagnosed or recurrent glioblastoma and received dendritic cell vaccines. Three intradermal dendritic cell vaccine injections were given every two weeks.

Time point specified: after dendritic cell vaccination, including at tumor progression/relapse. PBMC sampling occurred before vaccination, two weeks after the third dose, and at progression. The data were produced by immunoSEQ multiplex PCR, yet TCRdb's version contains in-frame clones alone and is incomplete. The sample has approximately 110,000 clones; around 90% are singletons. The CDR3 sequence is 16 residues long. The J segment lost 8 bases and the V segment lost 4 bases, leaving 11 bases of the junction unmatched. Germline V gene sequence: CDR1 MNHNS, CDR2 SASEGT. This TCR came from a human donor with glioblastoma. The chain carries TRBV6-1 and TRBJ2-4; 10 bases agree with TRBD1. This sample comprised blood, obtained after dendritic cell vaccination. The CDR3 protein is CASSGQGALVWDIQYF. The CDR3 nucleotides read TGTGCCAGCAGTGGACAGGGGGCACTCGTGTGGGACATTCAGTACTTC.